This T cell receptor beta chain was recorded in a study of OX40 agonist ivuxolimab in advanced cancers. This CDR3 spans 15 amino acids. From germline, CDR1 is SGHAT and CDR2 FQNNGV. The J segment lost 4 bases and the V segment lost 5 bases, leaving 5 bases of the junction unmatched. Data came from immunoSEQ multiplex PCR; TCRdb stores just in-frame clones and leaves some out. This sample has tens of thousands of clones; about 89% occur once, and the top ten carry roughly 3.6%. Sequencing used CD4+ or CD8+ T cells sorted from blood, obtained in a trial of the OX40 agonist ivuxolimab. The chain couples TRBV11-2 to TRBJ2-2; 9 bases line up with TRBD1. The TCR was taken from an adult with an advanced solid tumor such as melanoma, head and neck, liver or kidney cancer. The CDR3 is CASSRGTGPTGELFF. As DNA, the CDR3 is TGTGCCAGCAGCCGGGGGACAGGGCCCACCGGGGAGCTGTTTTTT.